What follows are 20 T cell receptor beta chains derived from one specimen sequenced in a study of identical twins. TCRdb recomputed calls from the 5' RACE reads with MiXCR, one row per CDR3 protein. The table lists 410,000 or so distinct CDR3 sequences, roughly 18% of them singletons. Sequencing input: naive T cells sorted from blood. The receptors were gathered from a man aged 50 to 60 in good health.

This clonotype came up a few times. The chain recombines TRBV7-3 with TRBJ2-2, with D unclear. Trimming took off 9 bases at V and 4 bases at J, with 15 bases between the two ends. This CDR3 has 14 amino acids. Germline values: CDR1 SGHTA, CDR2 FQGTGA. CDR3 loop: CASRLSPTTGELFF. CDR3 DNA: TGTGCCAGTAGGCTTTCCCCGACCACCGGGGAGCTGTTTTTT.

This clonotype was seen repeatedly, ten times or more. This chain links TRBV7-6 with TRBJ1-1; no clear D gene. V dropped 0 bases and J dropped 1 base, with 9 bases sitting between them. This CDR3 contains 15 residues. Germline V CDR1 and CDR2: SGHVS, FNYEAQ. The CDR3 region is CASSLAEGPNTEAFF. CDR3 DNA: TGTGCCAGCAGCTTAGCCGAGGGTCCGAACACTGAAGCTTTCTTT.

V gene TRBV20-1 combines with J gene TRBJ2-1; D may be TRBD2 (6 bases). V lost 1 base and J lost 8, with 9 bases in between. Per germline, CDR1 DFQATT and CDR2 SNEGSKA (reference sequence). The CDR3 runs 12 residues. In DNA, the CDR3 is TGCAGTGCTAGAGGGGGGGTCTATGAGCAGTTCTTC. Protein product: CSARGGVYEQFF.

This clonotype was seen more than once but under ten times. DNA for the CDR3: TGTGCCAGCAGCTCATCCATGGGGGAGACCCAGTACTTC. Its translation: CASSSSMGETQYF. The chain recombines TRBV12-3 or TRBV12-4 with TRBJ2-5; the D is unclear. V gave up 6 bases and J gave up 5 bases, with 13 bases separating them. The CDR3 totals 13 residues.

This clonotype was recorded many times. The chain joins TRBV29-1 to TRBJ2-1; possibly TRBD1 for D (5 bases). The germline V gene has CDR1 SQVTM and CDR2 ANQGSEA. V lost 2 bases and J 3 bases, leaving 17 bases between the germline ends. CDR3 length equals 16 residues. CDR3 protein: CSVETPKQALYNEQFF. The CDR3 DNA sequence: TGCAGCGTTGAAACCCCCAAACAGGCGCTCTACAATGAGCAGTTCTTC.

This clonotype occurred many times. The J gene is TRBJ2-3, the V gene TRBV12-3 or TRBV12-4; D is unresolved. This CDR3 has 16 amino acids. Trimming removed 3 bases from V and 6 bases from J, with 19 bases in between. The CDR3 region is CASSFNPPAMADTQYF. CDR3 DNA: TGTGCCAGCAGTTTTAACCCCCCGGCGATGGCGGATACGCAGTATTTT.

The V gene is TRBV20-1, the J gene TRBJ2-3; D perhaps matches TRBD1 (6 bases). Germline CDR1 DFQATT, CDR2 SNEGSKA (reference sequence). This CDR3 is built from 16 residues. V dropped 0 bases and J dropped 0 bases, with 13 bases sitting between them. Here the CDR3 DNA reads TGCAGTGCTAGAGATTTCCGGGACACTAGCACAGATACGCAGTATTTT. Amino acid sequence: CSARDFRDTSTDTQYF.

The gene calls are TRBV5-1 and TRBJ2-1; D uncertain. Germline-derived CDR1 and CDR2 are SGHRS and YFSETQ. CDR3 size: 15 residues. Trimming took 2 bases from V and 5 from J, leaving 14 bases between them. CDR3 region: CASSLDSTTNNEQFF. The CDR3 DNA is TGCGCCAGCAGCTTAGACTCGACCACTAACAATGAGCAGTTCTTC.

In its sample, this clonotype was seen a few times. The V call is TRBV7-9, the J call TRBJ2-1; D gene uncertain. V lost 3 bases and J lost 0, with 9 bases in between. Germline CDR1 and CDR2: SEHNR and FQNEAQ (reference sequence). The CDR3 is 15 residues long. CDR3 bases: TGTGCCAGCAGCTTTTCGTCTAGCTCCTACAATGAGCAGTTCTTC. The encoded protein is CASSFSSSSYNEQFF. Supplemented by reference TRBV7-9 and TRBJ2-1, the full variable domain reads DTGVSQNPRHKITKRGQNVTFRCDPISEHNRLYWYRQTLGQGPEFLTYFQNEAQLEKSRLLSDRFSAERPKGSFSTLEIQRTEQGDSAMYLCASSFSSSSYNEQFFGPGTRLTVL.

This clonotype has only a few counts. The chain employs TRBV10-3 and TRBJ1-1, with D hard to call. The V end was cut by 0 bases, the J end by 1 base, with 6 bases between. CDR1 and CDR2 (germline): ENHRY, SYGVKD. CDR3 size: 14 residues. Here the CDR3 DNA reads TGTGCCATCAGTGAGTCAGGGCCGAACACTGAAGCTTTCTTT. Its protein is CAISESGPNTEAFF.

The chain employs TRBV25-1 and TRBJ2-5; possibly TRBD1 for D (6 bases). V lost 8 bases and J lost 4, with 8 bases in between. The germline V gene has CDR1 MGHDK and CDR2 SYGVNS. The CDR3 runs to 11 residues. The CDR3 DNA is TGTGCCAGCGTCAGGGGAGAGACCCAGTACTTC. Translated, it gives CASVRGETQYF.

The V call is TRBV28, the J call TRBJ2-3; 10 bases are a match to TRBD1. From germline, CDR1 is MDHEN and CDR2 SYDVKM. The CDR3 extends over 16 amino acids. Trimming at V came to 4 bases and at J to 2 bases, leaving 6 bases not matched to a gene. The CDR3 reads CASSSAGQGDTDTQYF. Written as DNA, the CDR3 is TGTGCCAGCAGTTCGGCTGGACAGGGGGACACAGATACGCAGTATTTT.

This clonotype was found a few times. The chain combines TRBV6-1 with TRBJ1-2, with D perhaps matching TRBD1 (6 bases). This CDR3 has 18 amino acids. Trimming left V 6 bases short and J 1 base short, with 24 bases between. Germline values: CDR1 MNHNS, CDR2 SASEGT. As DNA, the CDR3 is TGTGCCAGCAGCGGATGGACAGCCCAAGTTCGCCTTAACTATGGCTACACCTTC. It yields the protein CASSGWTAQVRLNYGYTF.

This clonotype was recorded a few times. The chain employs TRBV4-3 and TRBJ1-5; perhaps TRBD1 as D (5 bases). CDR1 and CDR2 (germline): LGHNA, YSLEER. The CDR3 loop spans 15 amino acids. V lost 0 bases and J 5 bases, leaving 11 bases between the germline ends. CDR3 coding DNA: TGCGCCAGCAGCCAAGATACAGGCGGGGATCAGCCCCAGCATTTT. Protein product: CASSQDTGGDQPQHF.

This clonotype has just a few counts. This chain uses TRBV20-1 with TRBJ1-2; D gene ambiguous. From germline, CDR1 is DFQATT and CDR2 SNEGSKA (reference sequence). The length of the CDR3 is 14 residues. Trimming pared 4 bases from V and 2 bases from J, leaving 14 bases between. The DNA of the CDR3 is TGCAGTGCTAAAGACTGGGTCGGGAACTATGGCTACACCTTC. Translation gives CSAKDWVGNYGYTF.

This clonotype was seen many times. This sequence joins TRBV29-1 and TRBJ1-1; D is unclear. V dropped 3 bases and J dropped 1 base, with 9 bases sitting between them. This CDR3 is built from 13 residues. CDR1 is SQVTM, CDR2 ANQGSEA, per germline. In DNA, the CDR3 is TGCAGCGTTGATCTTTGGGAGAACACTGAAGCTTTCTTT. Translated: CSVDLWENTEAFF. Full variable domain (remainder filled in from reference TRBV29-1 and TRBJ1-1): SAVISQKPSRDICQRGTSLTIQCQVDSQVTMMFWYRQQPGQSLTLIATANQGSEATYESGFVIDKFPISRPNLTFSTLTVSNMSPEDSSIYLCSVDLWENTEAFFGQGTRLTVV.

The chain combines TRBV27 with TRBJ2-1; 11 bases are a match to TRBD2. Per the germline V gene, CDR1 is MNHEY and CDR2 is SMNVEV (reference sequence). Germline trimming cut 7 bases from V and 5 bases from J; bases unmatched to any gene: 7. The CDR3 has 15 amino acids. The CDR3 sequence: CASTFGLAGNNEQFF. CDR3 sequence (DNA): TGTGCCAGCACCTTCGGACTAGCGGGCAACAATGAGCAGTTCTTC.

This clonotype occurred a few times. The J gene is TRBJ2-3, the V gene TRBV6-2 or TRBV6-3; no definite D call. V shed 2 bases and J shed 4 bases, with 7 bases lying between them. The germline V gene has CDR1 MNHEY and CDR2 SVGEGT. The CDR3 consists of 13 residues. CDR3 protein: CASSYRDPDTQYF. CDR3 nucleotides: TGTGCCAGCAGTTACAGGGATCCAGATACGCAGTATTTT.

This clonotype was seen only a few times. V is TRBV6-5 and J is TRBJ2-2, with TRBD1 matching 9 bases. CDR3 length: 17 residues. CDR1 MNHEY and CDR2 SVGAGI come from the germline V gene. V lost 2 bases and J lost 8; bases outside the gene matches: 12. The CDR3 loop reads CASSYPSGTGIPGELFF. The DNA for the CDR3 is TGTGCCAGCAGTTACCCGTCCGGGACAGGGATTCCGGGGGAGCTGTTTTTT.

This clonotype was detected only a few times. The chain uses TRBV25-1 and TRBJ1-3; no firm D call. V was pared by 7 bases and J by 1 base, with 11 bases between. The CDR3 is made up of 14 amino acids. Germline lookup yields CDR1 MGHDK and CDR2 SYGVNS. The CDR3 DNA sequence: TGTGCCAGCACCCCAGGACCGTCTGGAAACACCATATATTTT. This gives the protein CASTPGPSGNTIYF. The full variable domain, rest sourced from reference TRBV25-1 and TRBJ1-3, is EADIYQTPRYLVIGTGKKITLECSQTMGHDKMYWYQQDPGMELHLIHYSYGVNSTEKGDLSSESTVSRIRTEHFPLTLESARPSHTSQYLCASTPGPSGNTIYFGEGSWLTVV.